These 3 T cell receptor beta chains were all obtained from the same sample, sequenced in a study of blood T cells in healthy people across ages. Combining a sample-barcoded 5' primer with a J-beta primer mix, a second PCR ran for 7 to 11 cycles. TCRdb reprocessed the 5' RACE reads via MiXCR and lists one record per CDR3 protein. The table shows 950,000 to 1,200,000 distinct CDR3 sequences, with around two fifths occurring only once. What was sequenced was blood. The receptors here all came from a man between 18 and 29 years old in good health.

This clonotype was recorded a few times. The CDR3 is CASSAKMNTEAFF. DNA of the CDR3: TGTGCCAGCAGCGCCAAGATGAACACTGAAGCTTTCTTT. The chain links TRBV2 to TRBJ1-1; D is unclear. Trimming removed 6 bases at V and 0 bases at J, with 8 bases between. The CDR3 spans 13 residues. From germline, CDR1 is SNHLY and CDR2 FYNNEI.

This clonotype was recorded a few times. The rearrangement uses TRBV9 and TRBJ2-1, with D perhaps matching TRBD1 or TRBD2 (5 bases each). V lost 0 bases and J lost 7, with 17 bases in between. This CDR3 spans 16 amino acids. Germline V gene lookup returns CDR1 SGDLS and CDR2 YYNGEE. CDR3 amino acids: CASSVDRGGRGNEQFF. Written as DNA, the CDR3 is TGTGCCAGCAGCGTAGATCGGGGCGGAAGAGGGAATGAGCAGTTCTTC.

Concerning this clonotype itself: The junction departs from germline at one end; a sequencing error may be responsible. This chain links TRBV6-2 or TRBV6-3 with TRBJ2-5; D might be TRBD1 (5 bases). TRBJ2-7 explains the end of the DNA better; the J call may be wrong. Germline CDR1 and CDR2: MNHEY and SVGEGT. CDR3 length: 14 residues. DNA for the CDR3: TGTGTCAGCAGTTACTCCGACAGAACCTACGAGCAGTACTTC. Protein sequence: CVSSYSDRTYEQYF.